This T cell receptor beta chain is from a study of T-cell memory formation after mild COVID-19. Study as a whole: Largely, TCR clusters stayed within a single donor. Whole-study results and caveats: Clones shrinking from day 15 to 85 showed even CD4/CD8 mixes; later expanders tilted CD4+. Cross-reactive memory appears to have joined, as suggested by some responding clones showing up in pre-infection memory.

The CDR3 covers 13 residues. Per the germline V gene, CDR1 is SGDLS and CDR2 is YYNGEE. Trimming cost V 0 bases and J 5 bases, with 9 bases left between them. UMIs and sample barcodes were carried by the TCR alpha and TCR beta cDNA libraries that 5'RACE produced using constant-segment primers. One entry per CDR3 protein results from TCRdb running MiXCR on the 5' RACE reads. Seen here are hundreds of thousands of distinct CDR3 sequences, roughly 18% observed once, and the top ten hold around 12%. This clonotype was recorded many times. Its antigen is not known. This clonotype originated in an adult woman who had mild COVID-19 (a few samples of this study predate the infection). Cell type and time point are not known. The sample consisted of PBMCs or a T cell subset sorted from them (not recorded which). V and J are TRBV9 and TRBJ2-7, with TRBD2 as a possible D gene (7 bases). CDR3 sequence: CASSVAGGDEQYF. The CDR3 DNA reads as TGTGCCAGCAGCGTAGCGGGGGGCGACGAGCAGTACTTC.